This TCR beta chain was obtained from a study of PD-1 blockade in classical Hodgkin lymphoma. TCRdb's table, derived via immunoSEQ multiplex PCR, lists solely in-frame clones and lacks some. Among some 23,000 clones, approximately 79% were seen once, and the ten largest hold around 3%. Germline values: CDR1 MNHEY, CDR2 SVGAGI. CDR3 length: 13 amino acids. V shed 2 bases, J shed 4 bases, and the junction held 1 base outside the gene matches. Indicated time point: cycle 4 day 1 (C4D1), after more than 5 weeks of nivolumab. With no exception, relapse followed autologous stem cell transplantation in all patients, and brentuximab vedotin exposure varied. From thawed PBMCs, CD4+ T cells were purified using magnetic negative selection.

The chain links TRBV6-5 to TRBJ1-1; 7 bases are a match to TRBD1. The sequence came from a human donor with classical Hodgkin lymphoma. The sequencing used CD4+ T cells from blood, collected before the fourth cycle of nivolumab. CDR3 loop: CASSYRGRTEAFF. In DNA, the CDR3 is TGTGCCAGCAGTTACAGGGGGCGCACTGAAGCTTTCTTT.